Below, 27 T cell receptor beta chains from the same sample are listed, as sequenced in a study of T-cell reconstitution after alpha-beta-depleted transplantation in children. This sample's TCRbeta library carried unique molecular identifier barcodes. TCRdb ran MiXCR on the PCR reads and lists one entry per CDR3 protein. The data contain 200,000 to 250,000 distinct CDR3 sequences, about 11% of them singletons. Sequencing used PBMCs, obtained before TCRalphabeta/CD19-depleted stem cell transplant. The source is a child younger than two with acute myeloid leukemia, due to receive a stem cell transplant.

This clonotype occurred a few times. This sequence joins TRBV29-1 and TRBJ1-1, with 9 bases aligning to TRBD1. V was clipped by 5 bases and J by 6 bases; unmatched bases: 13. Germline CDR1 reads SQVTM; CDR2 reads ANQGSEA. This CDR3 has 15 amino acids. The CDR3 loop is CSVWIPTGGRSEAFF. The DNA of the CDR3 is TGCAGCGTTTGGATCCCCACAGGGGGCCGCTCTGAAGCTTTCTTT.

This clonotype was counted at least ten times. The V call is TRBV5-1, the J call TRBJ1-3; D call uncertain. Trimming cost V 1 base and J 0 bases, with 5 bases left between them. Germline assignment: CDR1 SGHRS and CDR2 YFSETQ. The CDR3 loop spans 14 amino acids. Here the CDR3 DNA reads TGCGCCAGCAGCTTGCACCCCTCTGGAAACACCATATATTTT. Its protein is CASSLHPSGNTIYF.

At least ten counts were recorded for this clonotype. The chain carries TRBV28 and TRBJ2-7, with D unresolved. The V end lost 4 bases, the J end lost 9 bases, and 10 bases lay between the germline ends. The CDR3 covers 11 residues. The V gene's germline CDR1 is MDHEN and CDR2 SYDVKM. CDR3 nucleotides: TGTGCCAGCAGTTCACCCCCCGGGCAGTACTTC. Translated, it gives CASSSPPGQYF.

The chain employs TRBV30 and TRBJ2-3; 12 bases are shared with TRBD2. The CDR3 is 14 amino acids. Germline V gene sequence: CDR1 GTSNPN, CDR2 SVGIG (reference sequence). V was pared by 3 bases and J by 3 bases, with 1 base of the junction left unmatched. The CDR3 region has the DNA TGTGCCTGGAGACTAGCGGGAGGAACAGATACGCAGTATTTT. It translates to CAWRLAGGTDTQYF.

This clonotype has a count of ten or more. The chain uses TRBV5-1 and TRBJ2-3; TRBD1 matches 7 bases. This CDR3 is built from 13 residues. V was clipped by 4 bases and J by 4 bases; unmatched bases: 3. The germline V gene encodes CDR1 SGHRS and CDR2 YFSETQ. For the CDR3, the DNA is TGCGCCAGCAGCAAGGGACAGCCAGATACGCAGTATTTT. Protein product: CASSKGQPDTQYF.

This clonotype was counted between two and nine times. The chain has TRBV7-2 and TRBJ2-6; TRBD2 matches at 13 bases. Losses at the gene ends were 2 bases for V and 2 bases for J; bases not matched to a gene: 0. The germline CDR1 and CDR2 sequences are SGHTA and FQGNSA. The CDR3 has 17 amino acids. For the CDR3, the DNA is TGTGCCAGCAGCTTAACTAGCGGGAGGGCTGGGGCCAACGTCCTGACTTTC. Its protein product is CASSLTSGRAGANVLTF.

There are many counts of this clonotype. Here the CDR3 reads CASSYEQALNTGELFF. The CDR3 coding sequence is TGTGCCAGCAGCTACGAACAGGCCCTGAACACCGGGGAGCTGTTTTTT. V and J are TRBV7-6 and TRBJ2-2; possible D gene TRBD1, 5 bases. Germline V gene lookup returns CDR1 SGHVS and CDR2 FNYEAQ. Trimming removed 4 bases from V and 1 base from J, with 13 bases in between. This CDR3 has 16 residues.

This clonotype was counted at least ten times. The V and J genes are TRBV6-1 and TRBJ2-3, with D perhaps matching TRBD1 (7 bases). CDR3 size: 17 residues. V lost 4 bases to trimming and J lost 5 bases, with 22 bases between them. The germline CDR1 and CDR2 sequences are MNHNS and SASEGT. CDR3 nucleotide sequence: TGTGCCAGCAGTGTAGGGGTCGGAGGGGGCGGGTTAGATACGCAGTATTTT. This codes for CASSVGVGGGGLDTQYF.

This clonotype was seen only once. V is TRBV28 and J is TRBJ1-5; 7 bases are a match to TRBD1. This CDR3 comprises 19 residues. J was trimmed by 0 bases and V by 6 bases; bases with no gene match: 17. Per the germline V gene, CDR1 is MDHEN and CDR2 is SYDVKM. The CDR3 protein is CASSFGKGAVSYSNQPQHF. The DNA for the CDR3 is TGTGCCAGCAGCTTTGGGAAGGGGGCCGTTTCATATAGCAATCAGCCCCAGCATTTT.

In its sample, this clonotype was seen many times. J is TRBJ1-6 and V is TRBV20-1; D is undetermined. The ends were cut back, 5 bases at V and 4 bases at J, with 9 bases in the middle. Per germline, CDR1 DFQATT and CDR2 SNEGSKA (reference sequence). The CDR3 runs to 13 residues. The CDR3 bases are TGCAGTGCTGAGGGTCCTTATAATTCACCCCTCCACTTT. The encoded protein is CSAEGPYNSPLHF.

This clonotype has ten or more counts. This sequence joins TRBV12-3 or TRBV12-4 and TRBJ2-1; D unclear. The V end was cut by 1 base, the J end by 9 bases, with 13 bases between. The CDR3 runs 14 residues. The CDR3 reads CASSLVSLVGEQFF. The CDR3 DNA sequence: TGTGCCAGCAGTTTAGTCAGCCTAGTCGGTGAGCAGTTCTTC.

This clonotype was found many times. This chain joins TRBV5-8 and TRBJ1-1; D may be TRBD1 (5 bases). From germline, CDR1 is SGHTS and CDR2 YDEGEE. V was pared by 1 base and J by 5 bases, with 12 bases between. This CDR3 has 14 amino acids. This CDR3 reads CASSLWEGWTEAFF. CDR3 nucleotide sequence: TGTGCCAGCAGCTTGTGGGAGGGGTGGACTGAAGCTTTCTTT.

This clonotype was picked up many times. The chain joins TRBV3-1 to TRBJ2-7; TRBD2 aligns across 8 bases. Germline CDR1 reads LGHDT; CDR2 reads YNNKEL (reference sequence). The CDR3 runs 14 residues. Germline trimming cut 3 bases from V and 0 bases from J; bases unmatched to any gene: 1. CDR3 nucleotides: TGTGCCAGCAGCCAGAGCGGGAGCTCCTACGAGCAGTACTTC. It encodes CASSQSGSSYEQYF.

Comment on this clonotype: A much larger clone lies a single base off, so this may be a read error. The chain employs TRBV20-1 and TRBJ1-4, with 11 bases identical to TRBD1. The CDR3 is 15 amino acids. V lost 3 bases to trimming and J lost 9 bases; unmatched junction nucleotides: 9. Germline CDR1 reads DFQATT; CDR2 reads SNEGSKA (reference sequence). The CDR3 DNA sequence: TGCAGTGCTAGGCATCCGGGACAGGGGGACCAAAAACTGTTTTTT. Amino acids: CSARHPGQGDQKLFF.

This clonotype has only a few counts. The chain is built from TRBV28 and TRBJ2-5, with D unresolved. V was pared by 6 bases and J by 1 base, with 15 bases between. Per the germline V gene, CDR1 is MDHEN and CDR2 is SYDVKM. The CDR3 is 15 residues long. The CDR3 protein is CASRALRAVQETQYF. The CDR3 region has the DNA TGTGCCAGCAGAGCTCTTAGGGCAGTCCAAGAGACCCAGTACTTC.

This clonotype was found many times. The chain is built from TRBV28 and TRBJ2-1, with D perhaps matching TRBD1 or TRBD2 (5 bases each). This CDR3 comprises 15 residues. V lost 6 bases, J lost 6 bases, and 18 bases lay in between. Germline CDR1 is MDHEN and CDR2 is SYDVKM. CDR3 in DNA: TGTGCCAGCAGGTCCTTCACGGGACGAAGCAATGAGCAGTTCTTC. It specifies CASRSFTGRSNEQFF. Full variable domain (remainder filled in from reference TRBV28 and TRBJ2-1): DVKVTQSSRYLVKRTGEKVFLECVQDMDHENMFWYRQDPGLGLRLIYFSYDVKMKEKGDIPEGYSVSREKKERFSLILESASTNQTSMYLCASRSFTGRSNEQFFGPGTRLTVL.

In the case of this clonotype: Possible read error: a much larger clone is one base away. The chain has TRBV25-1 and TRBJ1-4; D is undetermined. The CDR3 is made up of 14 amino acids. Germline V CDR1 and CDR2: MGHDK, SYGVNS. This CDR3 reads CASTGEATNENLFF. The CDR3 region has the DNA TGTGCCAGCACTGGGGAGGCAACTAATGAAAATCTGTTTTTT.

This clonotype was counted many times. The chain is built from TRBV7-9 and TRBJ2-3; D uncertain. Looked up from germline, CDR1 is SEHNR and CDR2 is FQNEAQ (reference sequence). The V end lost 1 base, the J end lost 2 bases, and 13 bases lay between the germline ends. The CDR3 extends over 16 amino acids. CDR3 DNA sequence: TGTGCCAGCAGCTTAGAGGGCTACTCCCCCACAGATACGCAGTATTTT. Translated, it gives CASSLEGYSPTDTQYF.

In this sample, this clonotype turned up many times. The CDR3: CASSLSRGPLRSGNTIYF. The CDR3, as DNA: TGTGCCAGCAGTCTGTCCAGGGGCCCTCTTCGCTCTGGAAACACCATATATTTT. V usage is TRBV12-3 or TRBV12-4 and J usage is TRBJ1-3; the D gene is possibly TRBD1 (6 bases). Trimming took 5 bases from V and 0 from J, leaving 20 bases between them. The CDR3 totals 18 residues.

The table lists this clonotype with many counts. V is TRBV19 and J is TRBJ2-3; D uncertain. V shed 5 bases and J shed 3 bases, with 12 bases lying between them. Germline V CDR1 and CDR2: LNHDA, SQIVND (reference sequence). The CDR3 runs to 14 residues. The CDR3 DNA follows: TGTGCCAGTAGTCGCCGGGTTCGGACAGATACGCAGTATTTT. Protein product: CASSRRVRTDTQYF.

The genes are TRBV11-3 and TRBJ2-5; 11 nucleotides align to TRBD2. CDR1 is SGHNT and CDR2 is YENEEA in the germline V gene. The CDR3 sequence is 15 residues long. The junction had 5 bases not matched to a gene; V was cut back by 4 bases and J by 4 bases. The CDR3 DNA reads as TGTGCCAGCAGCTCCCCCACTAGCGGGAGAGAGACCCAGTACTTC. As protein: CASSSPTSGRETQYF.

This clonotype occurred many times. The gene calls are TRBV20-1 and TRBJ1-1, with D possibly matching TRBD1 (6 bases). The ends were cut back, 0 bases at V and 8 bases at J, with 16 bases in the middle. This CDR3 has 14 residues. Germline CDR1 is DFQATT and CDR2 is SNEGSKA (reference sequence). CDR3 coding DNA: TGCAGTGCTAGAGATCCTTGGGGGGGGCGCGAAGCTTTCTTT. It translates to CSARDPWGGREAFF.

At least ten counts were recorded for this clonotype. The V call is TRBV7-2, the J call TRBJ2-3; D tentatively fits TRBD1 or TRBD2 (5 bases each). Trimming left V 5 bases short and J 5 bases short, with 14 bases between. The CDR3 totals 14 residues. The germline gives CDR1 SGHTA, CDR2 FQGNSA. The CDR3 coding sequence is TGTGCCAGCAGCCCGGGACCCATGAGAGATACGCAGTATTTT. Translated, it gives CASSPGPMRDTQYF.

The table lists this clonotype with a few counts. The gene calls are TRBV11-2 and TRBJ1-1; 8 bases fit TRBD1. CDR3 size: 21 residues. Unmatched junction bases numbered 23, after V lost 1 base and J lost 4 bases. Germline V gene data show CDR1 as SGHAT and CDR2 as FQNNGV. This CDR3 is CASSLGFRGPRLGEVGTEAFF. CDR3 nucleotides: TGTGCCAGCAGCTTAGGTTTCAGGGGGCCTCGCTTAGGGGAGGTGGGCACTGAAGCTTTCTTT.

This clonotype was detected many times. The J gene is TRBJ2-1, the V gene TRBV4-2; 8 bases are a match to TRBD2. This CDR3 is 15 amino acids long. Trimming took 0 bases from V and 6 from J; bases not matched to a gene: 4. Germline-derived CDR1 and CDR2 are LGHNA and YNFKEQ. CDR3 sequence (DNA): TGTGCCAGCAGCCAAGAAGGGGGGACTAGCAATGAGCAGTTCTTC. Translating it yields CASSQEGGTSNEQFF.

This clonotype was observed a handful of times. V usage is TRBV7-6 and J usage is TRBJ2-6, with D uncertain. Trimming pared 8 bases from V and 0 bases from J, leaving 17 bases between. Germline V lookup: CDR1 SGHVS, CDR2 FNYEAQ. The CDR3 has 17 amino acids. CDR3 protein: CASSSTNPFSGANVLTF. The CDR3 nucleotides are TGTGCCAGCTCCTCGACAAACCCCTTCTCTGGGGCCAACGTCCTGACTTTC.

This clonotype was detected ten times or more. This rearrangement joins TRBV5-1 to TRBJ2-1, with 7 bases aligning to TRBD2. CDR1 is SGHRS and CDR2 is YFSETQ in the germline V gene. The CDR3 is 15 amino acids. J lost 4 bases, V lost 1 base, and 5 bases had no gene match. The CDR3 loop reads CASSLRASGYNEQFF. CDR3 coding DNA: TGCGCCAGCAGCTTGCGGGCTAGCGGTTACAATGAGCAGTTCTTC.